This TCR beta chain was recorded in a study of T cell repertoires in cytomegalovirus infection. About the research overall: Matching HLA type and CMV infection were both indicated by public TCR beta signatures. Study results and limitations: CMV-specific HLA-C-restricted TCR beta clonotypes dominated the ex vivo response.

With regard to this clonotype: The antigen is undetermined.

MiXCR, applied by TCRdb to the reads, yields one record per CDR3 protein. This table holds around 530,000 distinct CDR3 sequences, 16% found once. This CDR3 has 16 residues. Germline V lookup: CDR1 SGHRS, CDR2 YFSETQ. With 1 base removed from V and 3 bases from J, the gap between germline ends came to 17 bases. The V call is TRBV5-1, the J call TRBJ2-7; D could derive from TRBD1 or TRBD2 (5 bases each). The TCR originated in a human donor in good health (CMV status not recorded). Some clones in this sample may be carry-over from other donors' samples. Sequencing input: CD8+ T cells from PBMCs. This CDR3 is CASSLPGREGDYEQYF. CDR3 coding DNA: TGCGCCAGCAGCTTGCCGGGACGGGAAGGTGACTACGAGCAGTACTTC.